This passage covers 12 T cell receptor beta chains from one sample sequenced in a study of cytomegalovirus exposure and HLA in healthy donors. The PCR contained 60 Vbeta and 13 Jbeta primers. TCRdb's copy holds only in-frame clones and misses some; the assay was immunoSEQ multiplex PCR. The table shows around 98,000 clones, with about 70% occurring only once. Material for sequencing was PBMCs. The receptors derive from a female donor in good health and CMV-seronegative.

This chain connects TRBV7-9 to TRBJ2-5; D might be TRBD2 (5 bases). This CDR3 contains 14 residues. The germline V gene encodes CDR1 SEHNR and CDR2 FQNEAQ (reference sequence). The V gene lost 1 base and the J gene lost 5 bases, with 11 bases spanning the gap. The CDR3 region has the DNA TGTGCCAGCAGCTTAGAGAGGGCCGCTGAGACCCAGTACTTC. Protein product: CASSLERAAETQYF.

The chain joins TRBV28 to TRBJ2-5, with D maybe TRBD2 (6 bases). Deletions cut 8 bases from V and 3 bases from J, with 13 bases between. This CDR3 contains 13 residues. Germline V lookup: CDR1 MDHEN, CDR2 SYDVKM. The CDR3 reads CASSGVPKETQYF. The CDR3 nucleotides are TGTGCCAGCTCGGGGGTACCTAAAGAGACCCAGTACTTC. Variable domain in full (rest from reference TRBV28 and TRBJ2-5): DVKVTQSSRYLVKRTGEKVFLECVQDMDHENMFWYRQDPGLGLRLIYFSYDVKMKEKGDIPEGYSVSREKKERFSLILESASTNQTSMYLCASSGVPKETQYFGPGTRLLVL.

This clone turned up a few times. This chain links TRBV30 with TRBJ1-1; perhaps TRBD1 as D (6 bases). CDR1 is GTSNPN and CDR2 is SVGIG in the germline V gene (reference sequence). The V end lost 2 bases, the J end lost 6 bases, and 13 bases lay between the germline ends. This CDR3 region has 13 residues. CDR3 loop: CAWSQTGESEAFF. As DNA, the CDR3 is TGTGCCTGGAGTCAGACAGGAGAATCTGAAGCTTTCTTT.

This chain joins TRBV10-3 and TRBJ1-1; TRBD1 might be the D (6 bases). Between the trimmed V and J ends, which lost 7 bases and 2 bases, there was a span of 11 bases. Germline-derived CDR1 and CDR2 are ENHRY and SYGVKD. The CDR3 covers 13 residues. CDR3 bases: TGTGCCATCACTCAGGGACAAAACACTGAAGCTTTCTTT. It specifies CAITQGQNTEAFF.

This clone has only one observation. The rearrangement joins TRBV6-1 to TRBJ1-2; the D gene is possibly TRBD1 (5 bases). Germline V CDR1 and CDR2: MNHNS, SASEGT. The CDR3 sequence is 16 residues long. Trimming cost V 2 bases and J 1 base, with 14 bases left between them. The chain's CDR3 is CASSELGGVGNYGYTF. CDR3 DNA sequence: TGTGCCAGCAGTGAATTGGGGGGTGTAGGTAACTATGGCTACACCTTC.

Here the CDR3 DNA reads TGTGCCATCAGTGGGACATATAGCACAGATACGCAGTATTTT. Protein sequence: CAISGTYSTDTQYF. V is TRBV10-3 and J is TRBJ2-3, with D tentatively TRBD1 (5 bases). Germline-derived CDR1 and CDR2 are ENHRY and SYGVKD. The CDR3 is made up of 14 amino acids. V lost 4 bases and J 0 bases, leaving 8 bases between the germline ends.

This clone was found a few times. CDR3 sequence reads: CATAWQYNEQFF. The DNA for the CDR3 is TGTGCCACCGCCTGGCAATACAATGAGCAGTTCTTC. The chain uses TRBV28 and TRBJ2-1; no definite D call. The CDR3 runs 12 residues. Per germline, CDR1 MDHEN and CDR2 SYDVKM. V lost 10 bases, J lost 4 bases, and 11 bases lay in between. The whole variable domain, remainder taken from reference TRBV28 and TRBJ2-1, is DVKVTQSSRYLVKRTGEKVFLECVQDMDHENMFWYRQDPGLGLRLIYFSYDVKMKEKGDIPEGYSVSREKKERFSLILESASTNQTSMYLCATAWQYNEQFFGPGTRLTVL.

The V gene is TRBV30, the J gene TRBJ2-5, with 8 nucleotides matching TRBD1. This CDR3 comprises 14 residues. V was pared by 2 bases and J by 1 base, with 3 bases of the junction left unmatched. Germline CDR1 is GTSNPN and CDR2 is SVGIG (reference sequence). This CDR3 reads CAWSPGQGQETQYF. The CDR3 DNA reads as TGTGCCTGGAGTCCCGGACAGGGCCAAGAGACCCAGTACTTC.

This clone was counted once. The chain combines TRBV6-5 with TRBJ2-5; TRBD1 agrees at 7 bases. The J call could be wrong; TRBJ2-7 is a better fit for the DNA end. CDR3 length: 14 amino acids. Germline loops: CDR1 MNHEY, CDR2 SVGAGI. The CDR3 reads CASRQTGWLDEQYF. DNA for the CDR3: TGTGCCAGCAGGCAGACAGGGTGGCTGGACGAGCAGTACTTC.

The J gene is TRBJ1-6, the V gene TRBV7-9; TRBD1 is a possible D gene (6 bases). This CDR3 is built from 14 residues. Germline CDR1 SEHNR, CDR2 FQNEAQ (reference sequence). V lost 5 bases to trimming and J lost 6 bases, with 11 bases between them. This CDR3 is CASSVGGGNSPLHF. CDR3 DNA sequence: TGTGCCAGCAGCGTAGGGGGGGGTAATTCACCCCTCCACTTT.

This clone was recorded only once. The chain carries TRBV19 and TRBJ2-7; D uncertain. The V and J ends lost 1 base and 3 bases respectively, with 10 bases between them. The CDR3 runs 14 residues. CDR1 is LNHDA, CDR2 SQIVND, per germline (reference sequence). The DNA of the CDR3 is TGTGCCAGTAGTATAGGTCATACAAACTACGAGCAGTACTTC. Amino acid sequence: CASSIGHTNYEQYF.

This sequence joins TRBV14 and TRBJ1-6, with 9 bases that match TRBD1. The trim removed 4 bases at V and 3 bases at J, leaving 4 bases unmatched. In germline, CDR1 is SGHDN, CDR2 FVKESK. CDR3 length: 16 amino acids. CDR3: CASSPQGQGYNSPLHF. In DNA form, the CDR3 reads TGTGCCAGCAGCCCGCAGGGACAGGGCTATAATTCACCCCTCCACTTT.